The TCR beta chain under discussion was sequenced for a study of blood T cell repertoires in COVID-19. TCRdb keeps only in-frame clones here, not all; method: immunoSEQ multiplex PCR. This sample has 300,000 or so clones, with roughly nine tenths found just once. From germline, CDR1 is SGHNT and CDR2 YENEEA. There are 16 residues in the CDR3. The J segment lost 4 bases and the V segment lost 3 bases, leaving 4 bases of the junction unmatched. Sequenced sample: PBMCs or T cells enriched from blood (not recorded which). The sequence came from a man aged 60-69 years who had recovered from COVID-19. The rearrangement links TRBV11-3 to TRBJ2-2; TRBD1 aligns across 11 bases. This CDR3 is CASSFYGTGGTGELFF. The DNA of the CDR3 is TGTGCCAGCAGCTTTTACGGGACAGGGGGCACCGGGGAGCTGTTTTTT.